This T cell receptor beta chain was observed in a study of T cell repertoires in cytomegalovirus infection. V lost 0 bases and J lost 5, with 8 bases in between. Germline CDR1 is LGHDT and CDR2 is YNNKEL (reference sequence). This CDR3 is built from 14 residues. Findings and limits, study-wide: In two of eight donors, the top clonotype was HLA-C-restricted CMV-specific.

Note on this clonotype: What it binds is not known.

TCRdb itself ran the reads through MiXCR, one entry per CDR3 protein. In the table there are 150,000 to 190,000 distinct CDR3 sequences, around 24% of which are singletons. The sequence came from a human donor in good health (CMV status not recorded). Some clones in this sample may be carry-over from other donors' samples. The material sequenced was PBMCs. The chain combines TRBV3-1 with TRBJ1-5, with D hard to call. CDR3 protein: CASSQDTQHQPQHF. The DNA for the CDR3 is TGTGCCAGCAGCCAAGATACCCAGCATCAGCCCCAGCATTTT.